This TCR beta chain originates from a study of blood T cells in healthy people across ages. About the research overall: About one barcoded beta molecule was captured per two T cells (by template switching).

A second roughly 7 to 11 cycle PCR used barcoded and J-beta primers. Via MiXCR, TCRdb re-called the 5' RACE reads, giving one row per CDR3 protein. Counted here are 1,500,000 or so distinct CDR3 sequences, approximately 59% occurring once; the ten biggest clones make up 6.7%. Germline lookup yields CDR1 SGDLS and CDR2 YYNGEE. V was pared by 0 bases and J by 3 bases, with 14 bases between. The CDR3 has 16 residues. The genes are TRBV9 and TRBJ2-3, with D possibly matching TRBD2 (6 bases). The specimen was blood. The sequence derives from a man in his late teens or twenties in good health. The CDR3 loop reads CASSVVEGIRTDTQYF. CDR3 in DNA: TGTGCCAGCAGCGTAGTGGAGGGGATTCGGACAGATACGCAGTATTTT.